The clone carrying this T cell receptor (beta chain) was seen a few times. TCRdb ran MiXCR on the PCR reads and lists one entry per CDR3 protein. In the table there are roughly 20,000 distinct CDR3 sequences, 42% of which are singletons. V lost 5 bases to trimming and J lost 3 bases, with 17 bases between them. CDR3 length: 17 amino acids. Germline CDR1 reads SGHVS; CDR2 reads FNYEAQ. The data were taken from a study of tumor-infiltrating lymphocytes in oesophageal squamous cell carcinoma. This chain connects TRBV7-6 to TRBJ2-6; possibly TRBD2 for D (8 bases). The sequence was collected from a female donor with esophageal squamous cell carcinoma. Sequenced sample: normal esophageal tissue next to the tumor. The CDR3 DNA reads TGTGCCAGCAGCCGACAGGGACTAGGGCTTGGGGCCAACGTCCTGACTTTC. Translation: CASSRQGLGLGANVLTF.